This T cell receptor beta chain originates from a study of molecular identifiers for immune sequencing clone quantification. Remarks on this clonotype: Its antigen is undetermined.

This CDR3 spans 14 amino acids. Germline V gene data show CDR1 as MNHEY and CDR2 as SMNVEV (reference sequence). The germline V and J ends were trimmed by 5 bases and 3 bases, with 8 bases remaining between them. TCRdb processed the PCR reads anew with MiXCR; each CDR3 protein has one entry. The table lists about 300,000 distinct CDR3 sequences, 20% to 25% of them singletons. Findings and limits, study-wide: For effector cells, clones above 20 RNA copies held over 97% of molecules; for naive cells, under 1%.

V gene TRBV27 combines with J gene TRBJ1-6; no definite D call. Sequencing was performed on naive CD8+ T cells from blood, with Jurkat cell RNA spiked in. The sample's subset: FACS-sorted CD8+CD4-CCR7+CD45RA+ naive T cells. The receptor was isolated from a human donor in good health. Some libraries in this study had Jurkat cell RNA spiked in. CDR3 coding DNA: TGTGCCAGCAGTGCCCGGGACTATAATTCACCCCTCCACTTT. This sequence encodes CASSARDYNSPLHF.